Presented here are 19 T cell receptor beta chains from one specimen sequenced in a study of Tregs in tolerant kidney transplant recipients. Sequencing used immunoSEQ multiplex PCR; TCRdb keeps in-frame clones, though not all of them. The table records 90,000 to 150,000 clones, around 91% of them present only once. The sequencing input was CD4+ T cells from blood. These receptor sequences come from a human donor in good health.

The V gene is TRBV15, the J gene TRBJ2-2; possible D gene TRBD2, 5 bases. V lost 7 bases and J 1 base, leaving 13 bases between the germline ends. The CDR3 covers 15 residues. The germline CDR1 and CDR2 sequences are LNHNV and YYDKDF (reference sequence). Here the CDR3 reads CATTYTGRNTGELFF. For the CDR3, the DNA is TGTGCCACCACCTATACGGGGAGGAACACCGGGGAGCTGTTTTTT.

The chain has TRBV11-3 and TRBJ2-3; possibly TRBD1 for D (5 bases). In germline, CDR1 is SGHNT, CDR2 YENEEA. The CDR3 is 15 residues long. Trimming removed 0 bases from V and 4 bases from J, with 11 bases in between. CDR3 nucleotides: TGTGCCAGCAGCTTAGATAGGGGTTGGGCAGATACGCAGTATTTT. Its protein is CASSLDRGWADTQYF.

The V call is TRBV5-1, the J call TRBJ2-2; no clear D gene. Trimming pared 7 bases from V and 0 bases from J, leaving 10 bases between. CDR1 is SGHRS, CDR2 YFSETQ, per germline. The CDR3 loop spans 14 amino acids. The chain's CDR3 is CASGLNSNTGELFF. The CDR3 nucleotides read TGCGCCAGCGGCCTAAACTCGAACACCGGGGAGCTGTTTTTT. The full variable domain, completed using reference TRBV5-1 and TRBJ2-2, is KAGVTQTPRYLIKTRGQQVTLSCSPISGHRSVSWYQQTPGQGLQFLFEYFSETQRNKGNFPGRFSGRQFSNSRSEMNVSTLELGDSALYLCASGLNSNTGELFFGEGSRLTVL.

CDR3: CASSQEVSSAGGAAKNIQYF. The CDR3 DNA follows: TGTGCCAGCAGCCAAGAGGTCTCTTCGGCGGGAGGAGCGGCCAAAAACATTCAGTACTTC. The chain uses TRBV14 and TRBJ2-4; 8 bases fit TRBD2. The germline CDR1 and CDR2 sequences are SGHDN and FVKESK. The ends lost 0 bases at V and 1 base at J; junction bases unmatched: 14. This CDR3 is 20 amino acids long.

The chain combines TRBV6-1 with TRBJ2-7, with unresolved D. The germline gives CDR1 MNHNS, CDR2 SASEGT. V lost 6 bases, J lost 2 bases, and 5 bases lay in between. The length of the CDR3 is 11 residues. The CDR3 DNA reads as TGTGCCAGCAGCCCCGCCTACGAGCAGTACTTC. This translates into CASSPAYEQYF.

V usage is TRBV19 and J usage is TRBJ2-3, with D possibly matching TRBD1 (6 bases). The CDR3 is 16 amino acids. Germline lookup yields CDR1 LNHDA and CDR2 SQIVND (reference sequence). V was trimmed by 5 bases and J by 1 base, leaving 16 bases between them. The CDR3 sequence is CASSEAGVEGTDTQYF. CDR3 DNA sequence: TGTGCCAGTAGTGAAGCAGGGGTTGAGGGCACAGATACGCAGTATTTT.

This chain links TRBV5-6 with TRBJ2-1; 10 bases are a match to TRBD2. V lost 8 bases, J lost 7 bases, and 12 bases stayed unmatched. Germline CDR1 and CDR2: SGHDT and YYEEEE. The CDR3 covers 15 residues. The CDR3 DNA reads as TGTGCCAGTACTAAAGCGGGAGGGCCCAGAAATGAGCAGTTCTTC. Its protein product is CASTKAGGPRNEQFF.

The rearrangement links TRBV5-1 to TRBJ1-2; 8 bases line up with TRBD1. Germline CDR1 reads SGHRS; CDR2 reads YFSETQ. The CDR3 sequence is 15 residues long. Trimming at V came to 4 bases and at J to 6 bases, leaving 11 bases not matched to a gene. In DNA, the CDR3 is TGCGCCAGCAGCCCCTACCTGGACAGGGAAGATGGCTACACCTTC. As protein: CASSPYLDREDGYTF. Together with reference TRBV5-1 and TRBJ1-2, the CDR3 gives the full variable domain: KAGVTQTPRYLIKTRGQQVTLSCSPISGHRSVSWYQQTPGQGLQFLFEYFSETQRNKGNFPGRFSGRQFSNSRSEMNVSTLELGDSALYLCASSPYLDREDGYTFGSGTRLTVV.

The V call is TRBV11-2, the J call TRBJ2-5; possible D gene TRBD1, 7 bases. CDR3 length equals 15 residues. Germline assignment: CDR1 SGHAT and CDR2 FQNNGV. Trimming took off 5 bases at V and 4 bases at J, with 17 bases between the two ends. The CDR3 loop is CASSHRQGAGETQYF. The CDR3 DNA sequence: TGTGCCAGCAGCCACAGACAGGGAGCGGGAGAGACCCAGTACTTC.

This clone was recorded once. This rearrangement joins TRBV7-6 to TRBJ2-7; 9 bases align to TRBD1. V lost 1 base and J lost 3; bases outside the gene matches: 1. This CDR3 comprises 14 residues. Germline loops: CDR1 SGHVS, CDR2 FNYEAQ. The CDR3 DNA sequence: TGTGCCAGCAGCTTAGGACAGGGGGGCTACGAGCAGTACTTC. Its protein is CASSLGQGGYEQYF.

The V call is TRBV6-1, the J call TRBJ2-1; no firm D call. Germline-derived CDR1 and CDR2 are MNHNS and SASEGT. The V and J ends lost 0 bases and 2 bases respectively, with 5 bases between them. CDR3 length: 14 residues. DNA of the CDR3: TGTGCCAGCAGTGAAGCAGGCCCCTACAATGAGCAGTTCTTC. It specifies CASSEAGPYNEQFF.

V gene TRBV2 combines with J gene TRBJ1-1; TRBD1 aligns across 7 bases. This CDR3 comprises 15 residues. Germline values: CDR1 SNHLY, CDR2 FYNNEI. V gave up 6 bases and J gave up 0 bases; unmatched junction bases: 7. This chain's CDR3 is CASREQGTMNTEAFF. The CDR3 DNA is TGTGCCAGCAGAGAACAGGGGACCATGAACACTGAAGCTTTCTTT.

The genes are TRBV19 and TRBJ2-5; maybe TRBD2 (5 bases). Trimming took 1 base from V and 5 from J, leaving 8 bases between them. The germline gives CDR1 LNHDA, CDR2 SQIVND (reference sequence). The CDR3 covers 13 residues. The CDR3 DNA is TGTGCCAGTAGTATAGGAGGGCGGGAGACCCAGTACTTC. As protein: CASSIGGRETQYF.

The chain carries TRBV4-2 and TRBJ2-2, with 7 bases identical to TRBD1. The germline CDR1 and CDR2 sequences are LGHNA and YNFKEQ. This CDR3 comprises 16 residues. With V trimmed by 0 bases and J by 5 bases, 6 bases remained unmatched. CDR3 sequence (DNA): TGTGCCAGCAGCCAAGATGAGGGGGCGAGGACCGGGGAGCTGTTTTTT. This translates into CASSQDEGARTGELFF.

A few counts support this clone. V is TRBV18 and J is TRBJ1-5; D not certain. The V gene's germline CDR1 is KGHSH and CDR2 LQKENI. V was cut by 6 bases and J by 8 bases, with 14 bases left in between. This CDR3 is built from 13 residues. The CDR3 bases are TGTGCCAGCTCGCCGGGAGAGATCAAGCCCCAGCATTTT. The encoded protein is CASSPGEIKPQHF.

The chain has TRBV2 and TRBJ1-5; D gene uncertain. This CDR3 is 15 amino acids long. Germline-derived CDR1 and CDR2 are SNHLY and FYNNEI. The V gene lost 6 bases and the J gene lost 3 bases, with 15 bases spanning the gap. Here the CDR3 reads CASREGPLANQPQHF. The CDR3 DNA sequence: TGTGCCAGCAGGGAGGGCCCCTTAGCCAATCAGCCCCAGCATTTT.

CDR3 in amino acids: CASGLPLPGQGVYTIYF. CDR3 nucleotides: TGTGCTAGTGGTTTGCCCTTGCCGGGACAGGGGGTTTACACCATATATTTT. The chain carries TRBV12-5 and TRBJ1-3, with TRBD1 identical over 11 bases. J was trimmed by 8 bases and V by 2 bases; bases with no gene match: 11. The CDR3 runs 17 residues. Germline V gives CDR1 LGHNT, CDR2 FRNRAP. The full variable domain, rest sourced from reference TRBV12-5 and TRBJ1-3, is DARVTQTPRHKVTEMGQEVTMRCQPILGHNTVFWYRQTMMQGLELLAYFRNRAPLDDSGMPKDRFSAEMPDATLATLKIQPSEPRDSAVYFCASGLPLPGQGVYTIYFGEGSWLTVV.

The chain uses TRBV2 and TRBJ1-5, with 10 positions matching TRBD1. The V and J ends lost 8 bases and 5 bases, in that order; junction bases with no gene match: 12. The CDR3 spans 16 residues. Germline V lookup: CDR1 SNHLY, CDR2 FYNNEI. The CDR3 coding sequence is TGTGCCAGCGGAGGGACAGGGGTTAGTGCGGATCAGCCCCAGCATTTT. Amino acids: CASGGTGVSADQPQHF. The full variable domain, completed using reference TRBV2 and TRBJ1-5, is EPEVTQTPSHQVTQMGQEVILRCVPISNHLYFYWYRQILGQKVEFLVSFYNNEISEKSEIFDDQFSVERPDGSNFTLKIRSTKLEDSAMYFCASGGTGVSADQPQHFGDGTRLSIL.

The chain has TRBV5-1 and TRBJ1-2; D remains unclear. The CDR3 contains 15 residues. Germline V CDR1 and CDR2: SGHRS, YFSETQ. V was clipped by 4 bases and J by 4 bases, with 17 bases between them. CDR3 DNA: TGCGCCAGCAGCCCGGAGGACTTACGCCTCTATGGCTACACCTTC. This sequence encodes CASSPEDLRLYGYTF.